The present entry profiles one TCR beta chain with its context. TCRdb independently ran MiXCR on the RT-PCR reads; one entry per CDR3 protein. The table shows about 680,000 distinct CDR3 sequences, with 14% occurring only once. The sample was memory CD4+ T cells from blood. The clonotype was recovered from a female donor in good health, serving as a healthy control.

CDR3 protein: CASSPTDRGGQFF. CDR3 DNA sequence: TGTGCCAGCAGTCCCACGGACAGGGGAGGACAGTTCTTC. The chain combines TRBV28 with TRBJ2-1; 9 bases map to TRBD1. Germline loops: CDR1 MDHEN, CDR2 SYDVKM. Losses at the gene ends were 5 bases for V and 13 bases for J; bases not matched to a gene: 9. The length of the CDR3 is 13 residues.